A single sample is the source of the 14 T cell receptor beta chains below, sequenced in a study of T cells in Graves' hyperthyroidism and ophthalmopathy. Template material for amplifying TCR beta CDR3 regions consisted of RNA transcripts. HTBI primers were employed in a first-round RT-PCR of the TCR CDR3. TCRdb processed the multiplex PCR reads anew with MiXCR; each CDR3 protein has one entry. The data show hundreds of thousands of distinct CDR3 sequences, roughly a third seen once. Sequencing was carried out using blood. Receptors originate from a woman aged 40 to 50 with Graves' hyperthyroidism.

This chain joins TRBV7-9 and TRBJ1-2; D possibly corresponds to TRBD1 (6 bases). CDR1 and CDR2 from the germline V gene are SEHNR and FQNEAQ (reference sequence). Trimming took 4 bases from V and 0 from J, leaving 12 bases between them. The CDR3 spans 15 residues. In DNA form, the CDR3 reads TGTGCCAGCAGCTCATCCCAGGGGTCTAACTATGGCTACACCTTC. This codes for CASSSSQGSNYGYTF.

This chain uses TRBV7-2 with TRBJ2-1, with D possibly TRBD2 on 6 matching bases. Germline CDR1 is SGHTA and CDR2 is FQGNSA. The V end lost 3 bases, the J end lost 2 bases, and 11 bases lay between the germline ends. The CDR3 consists of 15 residues. CDR3 residues: CASSLGRRAYNEQFF. The CDR3 nucleotides read TGTGCCAGCAGCTTGGGGAGGAGGGCCTACAATGAGCAGTTCTTC.

Ten or more counts support this clonotype. The rearrangement joins TRBV7-2 to TRBJ1-1; D remains ambiguous. Deletions cut 5 bases from V and 7 bases from J, with 26 bases between. The CDR3 runs to 17 residues. CDR1 is SGHTA and CDR2 is FQGNSA in the germline V gene. This CDR3 is CASSLGPPGGITFEAFF. CDR3 nucleotide sequence: TGTGCCAGCAGCCTAGGTCCGCCGGGAGGCATTACGTTTGAAGCTTTCTTT.

The J gene is TRBJ2-2, the V gene TRBV12-3 or TRBV12-4, with 8 bases that match TRBD1. This CDR3 comprises 15 residues. Losses at the gene ends were 6 bases for V and 1 base for J; bases not matched to a gene: 4. CDR3 sequence reads: CASRWTGLNTGELFF. DNA of the CDR3: TGTGCCAGCAGGTGGACAGGGCTGAACACCGGGGAGCTGTTTTTT.

The genes are TRBV14 and TRBJ2-1; unclear D gene. The germline V and J ends were trimmed by 3 bases and 6 bases, with 6 bases remaining between them. Germline values: CDR1 SGHDN, CDR2 FVKESK. This CDR3 comprises 12 residues. The CDR3 bases are TGTGCCAGCAGCCACTTAGCCAATGAGCAGTTCTTC. Its protein is CASSHLANEQFF.

To note about this clonotype: This may come from a read error, since a much larger clone is one base off. This chain joins TRBV12-3 or TRBV12-4 and TRBJ2-5, with 10 nucleotides matching TRBD1. The CDR3 runs to 13 residues. V lost 8 bases and J lost 9; bases outside the gene matches: 9. CDR3: CASWTGGSLSQYF. DNA for the CDR3: TGTGCCAGCTGGACAGGGGGGTCCTTGTCCCAGTACTTC.

This chain links TRBV9 with TRBJ2-7; no clear D gene. The CDR3 is 11 amino acids. Germline assignment: CDR1 SGDLS and CDR2 YYNGEE. Trimming stripped 0 bases from V and 5 bases from J, with 3 bases between. The CDR3 is CASSVGDEQYF. The CDR3 coding sequence is TGTGCCAGCAGCGTAGGTGACGAGCAGTACTTC. Based on the CDR3 plus reference TRBV9 and TRBJ2-7, the full variable domain is DSGVTQTPKHLITATGQRVTLRCSPRSGDLSVYWYQQSLDQGLQFLIQYYNGEERAKGNILERFSAQQFPDLHSELNLSSLELGDSALYFCASSVGDEQYFGPGTRLTVT.

This clonotype showed up just a few times. The rearrangement links TRBV4-3 to TRBJ1-4; D uncertain. The CDR3 is made up of 15 amino acids. Per germline, CDR1 LGHNA and CDR2 YSLEER. Trimming removed 0 bases at V and 7 bases at J, with 12 bases between. This CDR3 is CASSQDRWYSEKLFF. The CDR3 region has the DNA TGCGCCAGCAGCCAAGATCGTTGGTACAGTGAAAAACTGTTTTTT.

Regarding this clonotype: At one end the junction does not follow the germline gene, possibly because of a read error. This rearrangement joins TRBV13 to TRBJ1-4, with D possibly TRBD1 on 6 matching bases. There are 15 residues in the CDR3. Germline CDR1 and CDR2: PRHDT and FYEKMQ (reference sequence). CDR3 sequence (DNA): TGTGCCAGCAGCCTAGGGCAGGACAGCCATGAAAAACTGTTTTTT. This translates into CASSLGQDSHEKLFF. The full variable domain, in which reference TRBV13 and TRBJ1-4 provide the parts outside the CDR3, is AAGVIQSPRHLIKEKRETATLKCYPIPRHDTVYWYQQGPGQDPQFLISFYEKMQSDKGSIPDRFSAQQFSDYHSELNMSSLELGDSALYFCASSLGQDSHEKLFFGSGTQLSVL.

This clonotype was seen ten or more times. The chain has TRBV2 and TRBJ1-2; D might be TRBD1 (6 bases). The germline CDR1 and CDR2 sequences are SNHLY and FYNNEI. The V end lost 5 bases, the J end lost 2 bases, and 15 bases lay between the germline ends. The CDR3 totals 15 residues. The CDR3 coding sequence is TGTGCCAGCAGTCCCCAGGACAGTCAGAACTATGGCTACACCTTC. Amino acid sequence: CASSPQDSQNYGYTF. Using reference TRBV2 and TRBJ1-2 for the parts outside the CDR3, the full variable domain is EPEVTQTPSHQVTQMGQEVILRCVPISNHLYFYWYRQILGQKVEFLVSFYNNEISEKSEIFDDQFSVERPDGSNFTLKIRSTKLEDSAMYFCASSPQDSQNYGYTFGSGTRLTVV.

This chain links TRBV4-3 with TRBJ1-5; no definite D call. Looked up from germline, CDR1 is LGHNA and CDR2 is YSLEER. The CDR3 sequence is 15 residues long. Deletions cut 1 base from V and 2 bases from J, with 9 bases between. The chain's CDR3 is CASSQAINGNQPQHF. The DNA for the CDR3 is TGCGCCAGCAGCCAAGCGATCAATGGCAATCAGCCCCAGCATTTT.

J is TRBJ2-5 and V is TRBV15; D call uncertain. CDR1 and CDR2 (germline): LNHNV, YYDKDF (reference sequence). The CDR3 loop spans 15 amino acids. Between the trimmed V and J ends, which lost 0 bases and 4 bases, there was a span of 12 bases. The chain's CDR3 is CATSRDSSDRETQYF. DNA of the CDR3: TGTGCCACCAGCAGAGATTCGTCTGACCGAGAGACCCAGTACTTC.

This clonotype was detected only a few times. The CDR3 coding sequence is TGCAGTGCGGCACGACAGGGGGCCGGGGTAGAGACCCAGTACTTC. The encoded protein is CSAARQGAGVETQYF. V is TRBV20-1 and J is TRBJ2-5; TRBD1 aligns across 10 bases. CDR1 is DFQATT, CDR2 SNEGSKA, per germline (reference sequence). Trimming removed 6 bases from V and 4 bases from J; junction bases left unmatched: 11. There are 15 residues in the CDR3.

This clonotype occurred a few times. A much larger clone differs from this one at a single base, so this may be a read error. CDR3 sequence reads: CASSSTARYF. CDR3 bases: TGTGCCAGCAGTAGTACGGCCCGGTACTTC. This chain uses TRBV25-1 with TRBJ2-5; no definite D call. CDR3 length: 10 amino acids. Germline lookup yields CDR1 MGHDK and CDR2 SYGVNS. Trimming cost V 5 bases and J 13 bases, with 11 bases left between them.